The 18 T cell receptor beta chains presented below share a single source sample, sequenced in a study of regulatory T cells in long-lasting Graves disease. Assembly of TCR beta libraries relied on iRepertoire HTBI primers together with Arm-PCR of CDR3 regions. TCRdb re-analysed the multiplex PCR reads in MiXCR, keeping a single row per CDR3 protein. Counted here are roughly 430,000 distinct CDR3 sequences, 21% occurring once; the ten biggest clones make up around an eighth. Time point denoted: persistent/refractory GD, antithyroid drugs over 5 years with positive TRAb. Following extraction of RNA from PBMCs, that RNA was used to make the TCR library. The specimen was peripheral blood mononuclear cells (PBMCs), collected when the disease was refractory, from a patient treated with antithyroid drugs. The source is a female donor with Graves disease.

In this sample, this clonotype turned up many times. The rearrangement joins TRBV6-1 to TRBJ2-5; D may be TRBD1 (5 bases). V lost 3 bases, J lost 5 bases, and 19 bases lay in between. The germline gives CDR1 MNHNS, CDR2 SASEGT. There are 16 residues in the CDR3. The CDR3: CASSDTPGRVTETQYF. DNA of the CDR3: TGTGCCAGCAGTGATACCCCGGGCAGGGTAACGGAGACCCAGTACTTC.

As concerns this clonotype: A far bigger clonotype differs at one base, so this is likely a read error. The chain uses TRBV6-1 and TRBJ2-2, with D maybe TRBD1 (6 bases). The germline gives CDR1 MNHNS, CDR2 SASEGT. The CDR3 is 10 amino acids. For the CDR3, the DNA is TGTACCAGCAGGGGCGGGGAGCTGTTTTTT. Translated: CTSRGGELFF.

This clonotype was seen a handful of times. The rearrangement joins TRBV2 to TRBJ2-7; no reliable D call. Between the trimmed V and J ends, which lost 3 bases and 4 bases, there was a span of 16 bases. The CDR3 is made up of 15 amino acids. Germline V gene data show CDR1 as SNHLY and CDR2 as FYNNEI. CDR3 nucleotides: TGTGCCAGCAGTGAGATAGCTGGTGCCGGTTACGAGCAGTACTTC. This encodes CASSEIAGAGYEQYF.

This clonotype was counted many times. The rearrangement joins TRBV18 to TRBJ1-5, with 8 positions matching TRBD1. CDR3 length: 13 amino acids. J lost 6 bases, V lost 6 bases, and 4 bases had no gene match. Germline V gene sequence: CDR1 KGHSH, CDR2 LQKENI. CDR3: CASSDGQGQPQHF. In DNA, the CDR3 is TGTGCCAGCTCTGACGGACAGGGTCAGCCCCAGCATTTT.

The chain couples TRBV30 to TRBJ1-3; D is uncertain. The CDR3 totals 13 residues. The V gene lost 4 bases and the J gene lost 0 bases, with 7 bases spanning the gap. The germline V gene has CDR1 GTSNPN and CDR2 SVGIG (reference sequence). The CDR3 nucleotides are TGTGCCTGGAACCTAGACTCTGGAAACACCATATATTTT. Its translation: CAWNLDSGNTIYF.

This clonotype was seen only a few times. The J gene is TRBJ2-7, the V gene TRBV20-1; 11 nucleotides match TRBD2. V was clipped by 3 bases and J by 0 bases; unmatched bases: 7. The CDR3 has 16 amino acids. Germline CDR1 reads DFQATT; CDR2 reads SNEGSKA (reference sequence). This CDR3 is CSAREISGRASYEQYF. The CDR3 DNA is TGCAGTGCTAGGGAAATTAGCGGGAGGGCCTCCTACGAGCAGTACTTC.

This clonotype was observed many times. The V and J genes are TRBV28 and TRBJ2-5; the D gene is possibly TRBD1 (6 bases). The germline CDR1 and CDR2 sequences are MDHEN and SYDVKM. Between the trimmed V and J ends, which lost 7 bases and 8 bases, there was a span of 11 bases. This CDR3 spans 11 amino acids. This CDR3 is CASTGDITQYF. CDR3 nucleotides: TGTGCCAGCACCGGGGACATTACCCAGTACTTC.

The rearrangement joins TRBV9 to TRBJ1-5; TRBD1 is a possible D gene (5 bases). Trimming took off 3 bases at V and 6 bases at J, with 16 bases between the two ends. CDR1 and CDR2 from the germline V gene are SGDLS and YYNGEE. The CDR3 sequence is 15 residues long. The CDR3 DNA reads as TGTGCCAGCAGCGCGGGGGGTTCCGAGACTCAGCCCCAGCATTTT. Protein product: CASSAGGSETQPQHF.

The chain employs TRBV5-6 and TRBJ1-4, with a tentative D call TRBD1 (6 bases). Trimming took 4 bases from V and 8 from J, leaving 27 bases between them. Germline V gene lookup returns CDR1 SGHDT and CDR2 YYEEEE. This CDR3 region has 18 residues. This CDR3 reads CASSRTQGSVDFREKLFF. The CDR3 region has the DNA TGTGCCAGCAGCCGAACCCAGGGGAGCGTAGACTTTCGCGAAAAACTGTTTTTT. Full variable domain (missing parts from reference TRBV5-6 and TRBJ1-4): DAGVTQSPTHLIKTRGQQVTLRCSPKSGHDTVSWYQQALGQGPQFIFQYYEEEERQRGNFPDRFSGHQFPNYSSELNVNALLLGDSALYLCASSRTQGSVDFREKLFFGSGTQLSVL.

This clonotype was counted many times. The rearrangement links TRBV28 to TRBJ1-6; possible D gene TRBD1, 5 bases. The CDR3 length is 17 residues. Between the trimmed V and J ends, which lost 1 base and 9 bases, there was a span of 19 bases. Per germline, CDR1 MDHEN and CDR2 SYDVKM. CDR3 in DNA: TGTGCCAGCAGTTTATACCCGGGACCGGGGGAAATTTCACCCCTCCACTTT. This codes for CASSLYPGPGEISPLHF. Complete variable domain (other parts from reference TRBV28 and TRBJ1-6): DVKVTQSSRYLVKRTGEKVFLECVQDMDHENMFWYRQDPGLGLRLIYFSYDVKMKEKGDIPEGYSVSREKKERFSLILESASTNQTSMYLCASSLYPGPGEISPLHFGNGTRLTVT.

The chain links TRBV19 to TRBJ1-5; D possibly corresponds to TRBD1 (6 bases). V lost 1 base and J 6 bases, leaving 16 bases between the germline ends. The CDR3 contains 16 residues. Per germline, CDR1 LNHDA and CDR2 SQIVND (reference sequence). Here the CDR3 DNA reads TGTGCCAGTAGTATAGTTGGCGGGGGCTTAGGTCAGCCCCAGCATTTT. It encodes CASSIVGGGLGQPQHF.

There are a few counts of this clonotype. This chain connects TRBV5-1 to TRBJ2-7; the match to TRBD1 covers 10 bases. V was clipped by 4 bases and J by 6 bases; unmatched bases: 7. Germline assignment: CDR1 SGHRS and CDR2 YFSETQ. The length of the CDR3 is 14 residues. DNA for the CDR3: TGCGCCAGCAGCGATCCGGGACAGGGGCCCGAGCAGTACTTC. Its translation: CASSDPGQGPEQYF. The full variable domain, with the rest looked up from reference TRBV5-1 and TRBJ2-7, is KAGVTQTPRYLIKTRGQQVTLSCSPISGHRSVSWYQQTPGQGLQFLFEYFSETQRNKGNFPGRFSGRQFSNSRSEMNVSTLELGDSALYLCASSDPGQGPEQYFGPGTRLTVT.

CDR3 sequence (DNA): TGCGCCAGCAGCTTGCAGGGGACGGTCGCCTACAATGAGCAGTTCTTC. It translates to CASSLQGTVAYNEQFF. The genes are TRBV5-1 and TRBJ2-1, with D possibly matching TRBD1 (6 bases). CDR1 and CDR2 (germline): SGHRS, YFSETQ. V shed 1 base and J shed 2 bases, with 13 bases lying between them. The CDR3 has 16 residues.

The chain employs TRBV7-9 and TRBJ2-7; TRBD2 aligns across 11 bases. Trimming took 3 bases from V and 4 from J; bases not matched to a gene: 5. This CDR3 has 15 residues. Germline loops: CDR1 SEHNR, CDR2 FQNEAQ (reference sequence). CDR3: CASSFLAGGHYEQYF. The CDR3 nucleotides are TGTGCCAGCAGCTTCTTAGCGGGAGGGCATTACGAGCAGTACTTC.

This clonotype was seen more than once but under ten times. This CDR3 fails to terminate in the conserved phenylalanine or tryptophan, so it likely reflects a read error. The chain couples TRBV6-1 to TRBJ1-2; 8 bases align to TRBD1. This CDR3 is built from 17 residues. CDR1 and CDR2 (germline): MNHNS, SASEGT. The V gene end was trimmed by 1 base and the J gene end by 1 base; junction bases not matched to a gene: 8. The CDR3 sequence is CASSEVQGTGRNYGYTS. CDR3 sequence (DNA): TGTGCCAGCAGTGAAGTCCAAGGGACAGGCCGTAACTATGGCTACACCTCC.

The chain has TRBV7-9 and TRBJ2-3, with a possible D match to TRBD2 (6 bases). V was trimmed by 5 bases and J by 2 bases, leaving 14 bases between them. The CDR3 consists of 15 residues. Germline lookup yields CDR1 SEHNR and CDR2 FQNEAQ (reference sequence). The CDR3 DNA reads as TGTGCCAGCAGCGCTAGGGCGGGATCCACAGATACGCAGTATTTT. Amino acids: CASSARAGSTDTQYF.

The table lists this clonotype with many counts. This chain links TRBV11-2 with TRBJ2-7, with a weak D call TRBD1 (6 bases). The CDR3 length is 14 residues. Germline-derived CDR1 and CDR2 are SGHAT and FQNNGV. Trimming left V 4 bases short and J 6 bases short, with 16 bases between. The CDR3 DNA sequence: TGTGCCAGCAGCTCCGGGACACGGGCCCTCGAGCAGTACTTC. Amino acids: CASSSGTRALEQYF.

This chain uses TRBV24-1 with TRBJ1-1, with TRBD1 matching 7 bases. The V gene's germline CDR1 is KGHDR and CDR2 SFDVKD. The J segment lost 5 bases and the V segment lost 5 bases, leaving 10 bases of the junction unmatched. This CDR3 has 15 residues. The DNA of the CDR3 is TGTGCCACCAGTGGGGGCGAGGGGGCAAGAACTGAAGCTTTCTTT. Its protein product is CATSGGEGARTEAFF.